This TCR beta chain was captured by sequencing in a study of vaccination and CD4 T cells after COVID-19. Study-wide context: The convalescents comprised six males and four females, two of them Hispanic.

The Oncomine TCR Beta short-read assay was applied to DNA of cultured CD4+ T cells. Investigators isolated genomic DNA from cultured CD4+ T cells. From the PCR reads, TCRdb called clonotypes with MiXCR, one entry per CDR3 protein. The data hold about 4,400 distinct CDR3 sequences, with 20% to 25% observed a single time. On this clonotype itself: Antigen specificity is unknown.

J gave up 7 bases and V 0 bases, and 6 bases lay outside the gene matches. Germline CDR1 and CDR2: LNHNV and YYDKDF (reference sequence). The CDR3 has 15 amino acids. Treatment denoted: approximately nine-day PBMC culture with coronavirus spike peptide pools or control peptides (ViraFEST assay). The ViraFEST method relied on peptide pools to expand antigen-specific T cells, followed by TCR sequencing. Cells were cultured for more than eight days, and then CD4+ T cells were isolated by negative selection. Material: CD4+ T cells from blood, cultured in vitro. This sequence originates from a human donor who had recovered from COVID-19. The chain combines TRBV15 with TRBJ1-2, with 9 bases matching TRBD1. CDR3 sequence (DNA): TGTGCCACCAGCAGAGATAAACAGGGGGCAACTGGCTACACCTTC. Residues: CATSRDKQGATGYTF.